A selection of T cell receptor beta chains follows, all from one sample in a study of CD8+CD57+ T cells in acquired aplastic anemia. A single record per CDR3 protein comes from TCRdb applying MiXCR to the reads. The profile shows some 150,000 distinct CDR3 sequences, over 50% of them singletons. Sequenced input: sorted CD4+, CD8+, or CD8+CD57+ T cells (not recorded which) from PBMCs. The receptor set was obtained from a human donor with aplastic anemia. Both conserved end residues are part of each CDR3. A D gene is named only where the DNA matches it firmly. The size of a clone is reported for some rows only, either as once, few or many, or as a class for expanded clones.

CDR3 DNA | CDR3 protein | D gene | clone size | J gene | V gene
TGCAGTGCTAGTAAGTTATACGAGCAGTACTTC | CSASKLYEQYF | NA | NA | TRBJ2-7 | TRBV20-1
TGTGCCACCAGCAGTCGAACCACCGGGACAGAGGGGTCCGGGGAGCTGTTTTTT | CATSSRTTGTEGSGELFF | TRBD1 | many | TRBJ2-2 | TRBV15
TGTGCCAGTAGTAGCAGGGGCGAAATTAATGAGCAGTTCTTC | CASSSRGEINEQFF | NA | many | TRBJ2-1 | TRBV19
TGTGCCAGTAGTCCCCAAGGAAGGGTCGGGCAGTACTTC | CASSPQGRVGQYF | NA | NA | TRBJ2-7 | TRBV19
TGTGCCAGCAGTTCGACAGGGGGTGGACAGCCCCAGCATTTT | CASSSTGGGQPQHF | TRBD1 | many | TRBJ1-5 | TRBV5-5
TGTGCCAGCAGCTTGCAGGGCACAAACTATGGCTACACCTTC | CASSLQGTNYGYTF | NA | NA | TRBJ1-2 | TRBV7-9
TGCAGCGTTGAAGGGGGGTTCGGGGGCCAAACTAACTATGGCTACACCTTC | CSVEGGFGGQTNYGYTF | NA | NA | TRBJ1-2 | TRBV29-1
TGTGCCAGCTCCCTGGGAGGACAGGGGGCAGTTGGCTACACCTTC | CASSLGGQGAVGYTF | TRBD1 | many | TRBJ1-2 | TRBV12-3/TRBV12-4
TGTGCCATCAGTGAGCGGGACAGGGGGCCGGGAGAGCAGTACTTC | CAISERDRGPGEQYF | TRBD1 | many | TRBJ2-7 | TRBV10-3
TGCGCCAGCAGCCAACTCCAAATATCAAGGTCAGATACGCAGTATTTT | CASSQLQISRSDTQYF | NA | NA | TRBJ2-3 | TRBV4-1
TGTGCCACCCATAGGGACAGGACCTCCTACGAGCAGTACTTC | CATHRDRTSYEQYF | TRBD1 | NA | TRBJ2-7 | TRBV10-3
TGTGCCAGCAGCGAAGGGTGGGACAGGGGGTTCAATCAGCCCCAGCATTTT | CASSEGWDRGFNQPQHF | TRBD1 | many | TRBJ1-5 | TRBV7-6
TGTGCCAGCAGTTTAAATCCAAGCTGGCAGCCCCAGCATTTT | CASSLNPSWQPQHF | NA | many | TRBJ1-5 | TRBV12-3/TRBV12-4
TGTGCCAGCAGGGGTGTAGGTAGGCTTAATGAAGCTTTCTTT | CASRGVGRLNEAFF | NA | few | TRBJ1-1 | TRBV27
TGTGCCACCAGGTTAAGCGGGGCGACAACTAATGAAAAACTGTTTTTT | CATRLSGATTNEKLFF | NA | few | TRBJ1-4 | TRBV2
TGTGCCAGCAGCCAAGCCCCAGATACGCAGTATTTT | CASSQAPDTQYF | NA | NA | TRBJ2-3 | TRBV14
TGTGCCACCAGTGATCCGGCCCGGTCCGAGGAGCTGTTTTTT | CATSDPARSEELFF | NA | NA | TRBJ2-2 | TRBV24-1
TGTGCCAGCAGTTACTCAGGGACACAAAGATACAGTTCAAGCTCCTACAATGAGCAGTTCTTC | CASSYSGTQRYSSSSYNEQFF | NA | few | TRBJ2-1 | TRBV6-2/TRBV6-3
TGTGCCAGCAGGCCGAACAGGGGCTTGGGTGGCTACACCTTC | CASRPNRGLGGYTF | TRBD1 | many | TRBJ1-2 | TRBV28
TGCGCCAGCAGCCAAGATTTTGGGGCCTCCACAGATACGCAGTATTTT | CASSQDFGASTDTQYF | NA | many | TRBJ2-3 | TRBV4-3
TGTGCCAGCAGGAGGATGGGGGCGGGAGGAAAACTGTTTTTT | CASRRMGAGGKLFF | NA | NA | TRBJ1-4 | TRBV25-1
TGTGCCATCAGTGGGGGGGATAGCGGGAACCTGTACGAGCAGTACTTC | CAISGGDSGNLYEQYF | TRBD2 | once | TRBJ2-7 | TRBV10-3
TGTGCCAGCAGTTACTCAGGGTCACCGTCCTACGAGCAGTACTTC | CASSYSGSPSYEQYF | NA | many | TRBJ2-7 | TRBV6-5
TGTGCCATCAAGGGGCAGGAGGCCTACGAGCAGTACTTC | CAIKGQEAYEQYF | NA | NA | TRBJ2-7 | TRBV10-3
TGTGCCAGCAGCCCTACCCGGGGGGCCCAGGGCGAGCAGTACTTC | CASSPTRGAQGEQYF | NA | many | TRBJ2-7 | TRBV27
TGTGCCACCAGCAGCTTAGCCCGTTCGGGCCCCTACAATGAGCAGTTCTTC | CATSSLARSGPYNEQFF | NA | NA | TRBJ2-1 | TRBV24-1
TGTGCCACCAGCAGAGTTGGTAATTCACCCCTCCACTTT | CATSRVGNSPLHF | NA | NA | TRBJ1-6 | TRBV15
TGTGCCAGCGGCGGATACTATGGCTACACCTTC | CASGGYYGYTF | NA | NA | TRBJ1-2 | TRBV7-9
TGTGCCAGCAGTTACCTGGACGGAGGATATGGCTACACCTTC | CASSYLDGGYGYTF | NA | many | TRBJ1-2 | TRBV6-6
TGTGCCTGGAGTGTACTGTCGAGAGAAGCTTTCTTT | CAWSVLSREAFF | NA | NA | TRBJ1-1 | TRBV30
TGTGCCAGCAGTGGAGACCGAGCTCAGGGCAATCAGCCCCAGCATTTT | CASSGDRAQGNQPQHF | NA | NA | TRBJ1-5 | TRBV2
TGCAGCATTGCGGGGGGGGTTGGGACTGAAGCTTTCTTT | CSIAGGVGTEAFF | NA | NA | TRBJ1-1 | TRBV29-1
TGCGCCAGCAGTGAGTACAGGGTCTACGAGCAGTACTTC | CASSEYRVYEQYF | NA | many | TRBJ2-7 | TRBV10-2
TGCGCCAGCAGCTTGGGTCCGGGACAGGGAAGAGAGCAGTTCTTC | CASSLGPGQGREQFF | TRBD1 | many | TRBJ2-1 | TRBV5-1
TGTGCCAGCGTGGGCTGGGGGACCCAGTACTTC | CASVGWGTQYF | NA | few | TRBJ2-5 | TRBV10-2
TGTGCCAGCAGCTCAGGTTGGACCGGGGAGCTGTTTTTT | CASSSGWTGELFF | NA | few | TRBJ2-2 | TRBV7-2
TGTGCCACCAGCAGGGACGGCTTCTATGGCTACACCTTC | CATSRDGFYGYTF | NA | many | TRBJ1-2 | TRBV15
TGTGCCAGTAGTATGGGCAAATACTCCTACGAGCAGTACTTC | CASSMGKYSYEQYF | NA | many | TRBJ2-7 | TRBV19
TGTGCCAGCAGCCCCCGGGGGGGCCGAGCAGATACGCAGTATTTT | CASSPRGGRADTQYF | TRBD2 | many | TRBJ2-3 | TRBV13
TGTGCCAGCACCTTCGACACGGAACAAGAGACCCAGTACTTC | CASTFDTEQETQYF | NA | NA | TRBJ2-5 | TRBV2